This T cell receptor beta chain originates from a study of blood T cell repertoires in COVID-19. The V gene's germline CDR1 is MDHEN and CDR2 SYDVKM. Trimming took off 10 bases at V and 3 bases at J, with 10 bases between the two ends. CDR3 length: 12 residues. The repertoire was sequenced with immunoSEQ multiplex PCR; TCRdb's copy has only in-frame clones and lacks some. The table shows roughly 250,000 clones, with around 82% occurring only once. The receptor was isolated from an elderly woman with active or convalescent COVID-19. Sequenced input: peripheral blood. The chain recombines TRBV28 with TRBJ1-5; D gene uncertain. CDR3 DNA sequence: TGTGCCACTGCAGAAACCAATCAGCCCCAGCATTTT. This encodes CATAETNQPQHF.